The rows below give T cell receptor beta chains drawn from one sample of a study of regulatory T cells in long-lasting Graves disease. TCRdb re-derived calls from the multiplex PCR reads in MiXCR, one entry per CDR3 protein. The sample holds 360,000 or so distinct CDR3 sequences, approximately 25% seen once. Specimen: peripheral blood mononuclear cells (PBMCs), collected when the disease was refractory, from a patient treated with antithyroid drugs. These receptors came from a woman between 40 and 55 years old with Graves disease. Both conserved end residues are part of each CDR3. A D gene is named only where the DNA matches it firmly. Clone sizes are given selectively: once, few, many, or a class where the clone is expanded.

v_call: TRBV20-1; j_call: TRBJ2-7; d_call: .; clone_size: many; cdr3_aa: CSASPFILTPYF; cdr3_nt: TGCAGTGCTAGCCCCTTCATTCTAACCCCGTACTTC
v_call: TRBV7-2; j_call: TRBJ2-7; d_call: TRBD2; clone_size: many; cdr3_aa: CASSLGTSGIYEQYF; cdr3_nt: TGTGCCAGCAGCCTGGGGACTAGCGGGATCTACGAGCAGTACTTC
v_call: TRBV6-1; j_call: TRBJ2-2; d_call: TRBD2; clone_size: .; cdr3_aa: CASSALAGGSPNTGELFF; cdr3_nt: TGTGCCAGCAGTGCTCTAGCGGGAGGCTCACCGAACACCGGGGAGCTGTTTTTT
v_call: TRBV28; j_call: TRBJ2-1; d_call: .; clone_size: .; cdr3_aa: CASSFAPETSYNEQFF; cdr3_nt: TGTGCCAGCAGTTTCGCTCCGGAAACCTCCTACAATGAGCAGTTCTTC
v_call: TRBV20-1; j_call: TRBJ2-5; d_call: .; clone_size: .; cdr3_aa: CSARDPMRSIGWGEETQYF; cdr3_nt: TGCAGTGCTAGAGATCCGATGCGAAGTATAGGATGGGGAGAAGAGACCCAGTACTTC
v_call: TRBV29-1; j_call: TRBJ1-2; d_call: .; clone_size: few; cdr3_aa: CSVEATGNYGYTF; cdr3_nt: TGCAGCGTTGAAGCCACAGGGAACTATGGCTACACCTTC
v_call: TRBV7-2; j_call: TRBJ2-7; d_call: .; clone_size: few; cdr3_aa: CASSSPWSSYEQYF; cdr3_nt: TGTGCCAGCAGCTCTCCGTGGAGCTCCTACGAGCAGTACTTC
v_call: TRBV6-1; j_call: TRBJ2-5; d_call: .; clone_size: .; cdr3_aa: CASSPPGAAEVKTQYF; cdr3_nt: TGTGCCAGCAGTCCCCCCGGGGCAGCTGAAGTTAAGACCCAGTACTTC
v_call: TRBV4-1; j_call: TRBJ1-2; d_call: .; clone_size: .; cdr3_aa: CASSHVAGTSYTF; cdr3_nt: TGCGCCAGCAGCCATGTAGCCGGGACAAGCTACACCTTC
v_call: TRBV9; j_call: TRBJ2-3; d_call: .; clone_size: .; cdr3_aa: CASSADYTSTDTQYF; cdr3_nt: TGTGCCAGCAGCGCCGACTACACTAGCACAGATACGCAGTATTTT
v_call: TRBV19; j_call: TRBJ1-5; d_call: TRBD1; clone_size: few; cdr3_aa: CASATGTGIQPQHF; cdr3_nt: TGTGCCAGTGCTACCGGGACAGGGATTCAGCCCCAGCATTTT
v_call: TRBV24-1; j_call: TRBJ2-2; d_call: .; clone_size: many; cdr3_aa: CATSVTITGELFF; cdr3_nt: TGTGCCACCAGTGTGACCATCACCGGGGAGCTGTTTTTT
v_call: TRBV4-1; j_call: TRBJ2-3; d_call: TRBD2; clone_size: few; cdr3_aa: CASSQDAGVDTQYF; cdr3_nt: TGCGCCAGCAGCCAAGATGCGGGAGTAGATACGCAGTATTTT
v_call: TRBV28; j_call: TRBJ2-3; d_call: .; clone_size: many; cdr3_aa: CASSLELAGDTQYF; cdr3_nt: TGTGCCAGCAGCCTAGAACTAGCAGGAGATACGCAGTATTTT
v_call: TRBV6-1; j_call: TRBJ2-5; d_call: TRBD1; clone_size: many; cdr3_aa: CASSGRGTEPSETQYF; cdr3_nt: TGTGCCAGCAGTGGACGAGGGACAGAGCCCTCGGAGACCCAGTACTTC
v_call: TRBV3-1; j_call: TRBJ2-7; d_call: TRBD2; clone_size: few; cdr3_aa: CASTPFRDYAYEQYF; cdr3_nt: TGTGCCAGCACACCGTTCCGGGACTATGCCTACGAGCAGTACTTC
v_call: TRBV16; j_call: TRBJ2-4; d_call: .; clone_size: few; cdr3_aa: CASSQEQKNIQYF; cdr3_nt: TGTGCCAGCAGCCAAGAACAGAAAAACATTCAGTACTTC
v_call: TRBV2; j_call: TRBJ1-5; d_call: .; clone_size: many; cdr3_aa: CASSEKGLSNQPQHF; cdr3_nt: TGTGCCAGCAGTGAAAAGGGGTTGAGCAATCAGCCCCAGCATTTT
v_call: TRBV19; j_call: TRBJ2-3; d_call: TRBD1; clone_size: few; cdr3_aa: CASSIWDRDTDTQYF; cdr3_nt: TGTGCCAGTAGTATTTGGGACAGGGACACAGATACGCAGTATTTT
v_call: TRBV28; j_call: TRBJ2-1; d_call: .; clone_size: once; cdr3_aa: CASSHREPLWNEQFF; cdr3_nt: TGTGCCAGCAGTCATCGGGAGCCCCTATGGAATGAGCAGTTCTTC
v_call: TRBV30; j_call: TRBJ2-2; d_call: TRBD2; clone_size: .; cdr3_aa: CAWSVPGLAGLDGELFF; cdr3_nt: TGTGCCTGGAGTGTACCGGGACTAGCGGGACTTGACGGGGAGCTGTTTTTT
v_call: TRBV5-5; j_call: TRBJ1-1; d_call: .; clone_size: .; cdr3_aa: CASSLSLLVVNTEAFF; cdr3_nt: TGTGCCAGCAGCTTGTCTCTCTTGGTAGTGAACACTGAAGCTTTCTTT
v_call: TRBV3-1; j_call: TRBJ1-6; d_call: .; clone_size: few; cdr3_aa: CASSQQTVSPLHF; cdr3_nt: TGTGCCAGCAGCCAACAGACAGTGTCGCCCCTCCACTTT
v_call: TRBV13; j_call: TRBJ1-3; d_call: .; clone_size: .; cdr3_aa: CASSFLDATSGNTIYF; cdr3_nt: TGTGCCAGCAGCTTCCTTGACGCAACCTCTGGAAACACCATATATTTT
v_call: TRBV12-3/TRBV12-4; j_call: TRBJ1-6; d_call: .; clone_size: many; cdr3_aa: CASSRAVGQNGPLHF; cdr3_nt: TGTGCCAGCAGCCGAGCTGTTGGGCAGAATGGACCCCTCCACTTT
v_call: TRBV27; j_call: TRBJ1-4; d_call: .; clone_size: many; cdr3_aa: CASSFQGQSEKLFF; cdr3_nt: TGTGCCAGCAGTTTTCAGGGGCAGAGTGAAAAACTGTTTTTT
v_call: TRBV28; j_call: TRBJ1-5; d_call: .; clone_size: many; cdr3_aa: CASSLRSFGAERNQPQHF; cdr3_nt: TGTGCCAGCAGTTTACGTTCCTTTGGGGCTGAAAGGAATCAGCCCCAGCATTTT
v_call: TRBV6-1; j_call: TRBJ1-2; d_call: .; clone_size: many; cdr3_aa: CASSTRKDGYTF; cdr3_nt: TGTGCCAGCAGCACGCGAAAGGATGGCTACACCTTC
v_call: TRBV7-8; j_call: TRBJ2-5; d_call: .; clone_size: many; cdr3_aa: CASSPGGLSETQYF; cdr3_nt: TGTGCCAGCAGCCCAGGCGGACTTTCAGAGACCCAGTACTTC
v_call: TRBV13; j_call: TRBJ2-7; d_call: .; clone_size: .; cdr3_aa: CASSLSVVSEQYF; cdr3_nt: TGTGCCAGCAGCTTATCGGTTGTGAGCGAGCAGTACTTC